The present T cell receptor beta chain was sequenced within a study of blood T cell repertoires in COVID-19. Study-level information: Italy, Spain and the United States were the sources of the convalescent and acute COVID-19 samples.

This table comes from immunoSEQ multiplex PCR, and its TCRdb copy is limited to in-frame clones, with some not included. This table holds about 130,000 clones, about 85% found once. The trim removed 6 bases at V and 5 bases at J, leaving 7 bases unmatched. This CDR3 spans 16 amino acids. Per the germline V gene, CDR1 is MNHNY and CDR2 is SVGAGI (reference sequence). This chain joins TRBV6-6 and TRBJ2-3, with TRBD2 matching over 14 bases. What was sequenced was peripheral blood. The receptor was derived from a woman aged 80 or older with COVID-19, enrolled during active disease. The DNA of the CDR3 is TGTGCCAGCAGACTGGGACTAGCGGGAGTAGGAGATACGCAGTATTTT. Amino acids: CASRLGLAGVGDTQYF.